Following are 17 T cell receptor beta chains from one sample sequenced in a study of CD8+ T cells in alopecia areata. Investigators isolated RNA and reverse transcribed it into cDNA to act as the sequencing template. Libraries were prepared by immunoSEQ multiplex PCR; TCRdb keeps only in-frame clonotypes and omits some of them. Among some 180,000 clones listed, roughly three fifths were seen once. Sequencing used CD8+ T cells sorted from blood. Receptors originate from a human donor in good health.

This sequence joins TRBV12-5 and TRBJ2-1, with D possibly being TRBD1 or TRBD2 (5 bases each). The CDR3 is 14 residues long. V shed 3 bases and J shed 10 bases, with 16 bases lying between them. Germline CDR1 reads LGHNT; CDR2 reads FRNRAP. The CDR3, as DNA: TGTGCTAGTGGTTTTGCACGAGGGGTGGGGGAGCAGTTCTTC. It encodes CASGFARGVGEQFF.

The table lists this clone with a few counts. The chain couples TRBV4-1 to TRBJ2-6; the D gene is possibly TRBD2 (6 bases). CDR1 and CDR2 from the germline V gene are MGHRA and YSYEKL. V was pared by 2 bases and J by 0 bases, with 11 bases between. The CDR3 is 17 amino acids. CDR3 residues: CASSQRGSLSGANVLTF. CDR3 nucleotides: TGCGCCAGCAGCCAACGGGGGTCGCTCTCTGGGGCCAACGTCCTGACTTTC.

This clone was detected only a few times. This chain's CDR3 is CSVERGQGSGEQYF. As DNA, the CDR3 is TGCAGCGTTGAAAGGGGACAGGGATCTGGAGAGCAGTACTTC. This chain uses TRBV29-1 with TRBJ2-7; 9 bases match TRBD1. The germline V gene has CDR1 SQVTM and CDR2 ANQGSEA. The CDR3 extends over 14 amino acids. The junction had 9 bases not matched to a gene; V was cut back by 2 bases and J by 7 bases.

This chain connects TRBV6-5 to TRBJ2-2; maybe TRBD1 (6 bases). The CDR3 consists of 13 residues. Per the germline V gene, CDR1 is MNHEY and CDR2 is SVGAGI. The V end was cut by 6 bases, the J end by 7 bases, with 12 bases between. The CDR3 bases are TGTGCCAGCAGCACAGGGTATGGCGGGGAGCTGTTTTTT. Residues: CASSTGYGGELFF.

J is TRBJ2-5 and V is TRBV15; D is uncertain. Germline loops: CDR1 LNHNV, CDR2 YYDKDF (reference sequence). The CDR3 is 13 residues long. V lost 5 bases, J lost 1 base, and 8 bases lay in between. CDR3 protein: CATSPASQETQYF. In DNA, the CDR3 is TGTGCCACCAGCCCAGCGTCCCAAGAGACCCAGTACTTC.

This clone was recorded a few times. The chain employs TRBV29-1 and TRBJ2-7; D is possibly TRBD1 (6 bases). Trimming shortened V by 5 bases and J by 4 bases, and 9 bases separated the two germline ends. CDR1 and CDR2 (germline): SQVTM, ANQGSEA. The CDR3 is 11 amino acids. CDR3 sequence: CSVKRGYEQYF. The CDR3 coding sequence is TGCAGCGTTAAAAGGGGGTACGAGCAGTACTTC.

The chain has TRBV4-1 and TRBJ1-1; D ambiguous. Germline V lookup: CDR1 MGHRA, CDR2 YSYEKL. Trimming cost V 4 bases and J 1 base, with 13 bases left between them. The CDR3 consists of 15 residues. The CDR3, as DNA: TGCGCCAGCAGCCTCGTGTCGTGGGGGAACACTGAAGCTTTCTTT. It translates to CASSLVSWGNTEAFF.

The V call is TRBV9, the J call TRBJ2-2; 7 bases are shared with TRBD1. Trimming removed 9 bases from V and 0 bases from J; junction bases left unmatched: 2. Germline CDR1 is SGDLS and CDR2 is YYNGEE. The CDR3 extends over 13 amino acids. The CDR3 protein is CATGGPNTGELFF. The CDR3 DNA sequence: TGTGCCACAGGGGGTCCGAACACCGGGGAGCTGTTTTTT.

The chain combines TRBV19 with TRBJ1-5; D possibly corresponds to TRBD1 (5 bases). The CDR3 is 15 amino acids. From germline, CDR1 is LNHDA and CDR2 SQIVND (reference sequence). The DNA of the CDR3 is TGTGCTCCCCCCGCAGGGACCGATAGCAATCAGCCCCAGCATTTT. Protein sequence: CAPPAGTDSNQPQHF.

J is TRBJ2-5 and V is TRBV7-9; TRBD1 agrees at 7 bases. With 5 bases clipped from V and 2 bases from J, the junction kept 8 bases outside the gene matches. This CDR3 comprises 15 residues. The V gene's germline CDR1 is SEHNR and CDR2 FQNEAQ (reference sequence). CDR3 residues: CASSHHRTGQETQYF. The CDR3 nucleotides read TGTGCCAGCAGCCATCACCGGACAGGTCAAGAGACCCAGTACTTC. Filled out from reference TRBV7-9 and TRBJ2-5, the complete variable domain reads DTGVSQNPRHKITKRGQNVTFRCDPISEHNRLYWYRQTLGQGPEFLTYFQNEAQLEKSRLLSDRFSAERPKGSFSTLEIQRTEQGDSAMYLCASSHHRTGQETQYFGPGTRLLVL.

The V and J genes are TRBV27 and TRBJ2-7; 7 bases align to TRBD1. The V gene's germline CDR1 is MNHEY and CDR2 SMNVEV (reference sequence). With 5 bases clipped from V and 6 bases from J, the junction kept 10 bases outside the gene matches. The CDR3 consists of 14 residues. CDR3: CASSLATGLVEQYF. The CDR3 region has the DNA TGTGCCAGCAGTCTGGCGACAGGGTTGGTCGAGCAGTACTTC.

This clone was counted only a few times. The CDR3 is CASSDRKTGADYEQYF. As DNA, the CDR3 is TGTGCCAGCAGTGATCGGAAGACAGGGGCGGACTACGAGCAGTACTTC. J is TRBJ2-7 and V is TRBV25-1; 8 bases fit TRBD1. The V gene end was trimmed by 3 bases and the J gene end by 3 bases; junction bases not matched to a gene: 10. In germline, CDR1 is MGHDK, CDR2 SYGVNS. CDR3 length equals 16 residues.

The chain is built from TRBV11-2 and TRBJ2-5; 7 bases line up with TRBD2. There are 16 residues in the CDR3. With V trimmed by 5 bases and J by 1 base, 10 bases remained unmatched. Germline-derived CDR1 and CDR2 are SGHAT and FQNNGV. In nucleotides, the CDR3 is TGTGCCAGCAGCGTCGGGGGAGGGCGTGTCCAAGAGACCCAGTACTTC. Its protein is CASSVGGGRVQETQYF. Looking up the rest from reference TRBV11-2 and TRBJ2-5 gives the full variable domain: EAGVAQSPRYKIIEKRQSVAFWCNPISGHATLYWYQQILGQGPKLLIQFQNNGVVDDSQLPKDRFSAERLKGVDSTLKIQPAKLEDSAVYLCASSVGGGRVQETQYFGPGTRLLVL.

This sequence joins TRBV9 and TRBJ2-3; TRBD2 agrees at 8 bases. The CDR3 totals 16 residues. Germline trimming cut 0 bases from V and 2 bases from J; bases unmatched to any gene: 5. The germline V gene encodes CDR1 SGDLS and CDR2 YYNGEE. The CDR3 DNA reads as TGTGCCAGCAGCGTAGATAGCGGGGAGATCACAGATACGCAGTATTTT. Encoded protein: CASSVDSGEITDTQYF.

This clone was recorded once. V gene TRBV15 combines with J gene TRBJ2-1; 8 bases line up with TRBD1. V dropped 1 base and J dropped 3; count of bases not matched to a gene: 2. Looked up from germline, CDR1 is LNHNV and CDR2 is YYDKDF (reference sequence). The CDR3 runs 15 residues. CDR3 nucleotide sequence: TGTGCCACCAGCAGAGGGGACAGGAACTACAATGAGCAGTTCTTC. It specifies CATSRGDRNYNEQFF.

CDR3 amino acids: CAWSGTGFEQYF. The CDR3 nucleotides are TGTGCCTGGAGCGGGACAGGCTTCGAGCAGTACTTC. V gene TRBV30 combines with J gene TRBJ2-7; 8 bases match TRBD1. CDR3 length: 12 amino acids. Germline assignment: CDR1 GTSNPN and CDR2 SVGIG (reference sequence). V trimming: 3 bases; J trimming: 6 bases; junction bases outside the gene matches: 4.

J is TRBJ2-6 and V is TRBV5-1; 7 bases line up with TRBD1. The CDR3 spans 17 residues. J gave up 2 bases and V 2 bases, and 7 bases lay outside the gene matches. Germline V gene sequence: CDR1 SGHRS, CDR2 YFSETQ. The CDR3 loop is CASSFGQARAGANVLTF. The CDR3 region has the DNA TGCGCCAGCAGCTTCGGACAGGCCCGCGCTGGGGCCAACGTCCTGACTTTC.